The T cell receptor beta chain described here comes from a study of T cell repertoires in cytomegalovirus infection. The wider study: Public signatures in TCR beta pointed to CMV infection and matching HLA type.

In its sample, this clonotype was seen many times. The antigen remains unidentified. TCRdb analysed the reads with MiXCR anew, one entry per CDR3 protein. The sample carries 300,000 or so distinct CDR3 sequences, over 20% recorded once. CDR3 length: 14 residues. Germline values: CDR1 SEHNR, CDR2 FQNEAQ (reference sequence). V lost 4 bases, J lost 3 bases, and 6 bases stayed unmatched. Study results and limitations: Adding up the frequency of public TCR beta families identified people who carried CMV plus the relevant HLA. HLA-C-restricted CMV-specific TCR beta clonotypes were dominant in the ex vivo response.

The genes are TRBV7-9 and TRBJ2-7, with TRBD1 matching 7 bases. The sequenced material came from PBMCs. This sequence was found in a human donor in good health (CMV status not recorded). Some clones in this sample may be carry-over from other donors' samples. The CDR3 reads CASSSLRDSYEQYF. Written as DNA, the CDR3 is TGTGCCAGCAGCTCCCTCCGGGACAGCTACGAGCAGTACTTC.